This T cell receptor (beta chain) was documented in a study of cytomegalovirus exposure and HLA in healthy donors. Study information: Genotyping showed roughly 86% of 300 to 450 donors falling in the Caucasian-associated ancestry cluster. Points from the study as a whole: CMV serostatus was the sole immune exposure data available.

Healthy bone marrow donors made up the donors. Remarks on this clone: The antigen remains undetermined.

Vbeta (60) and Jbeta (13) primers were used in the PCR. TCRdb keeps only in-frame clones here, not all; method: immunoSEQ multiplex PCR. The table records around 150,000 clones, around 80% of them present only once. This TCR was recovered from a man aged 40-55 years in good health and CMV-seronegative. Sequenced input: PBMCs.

In DNA, the CDR3 is TGTGCCAGCAGCAACCCCAACACCCTCTGGGGGGAAAAGGAGCGGGAGGGCCCCAATGAGCAGTTCTTC. Amino acid sequence: CASSNPNTLWGEKEREGPNEQFF. This chain connects TRBV21-1 to TRBJ2-1; the D call in the table, TRBD2, was not verified against the DNA. TRBV21-1 is marked as a pseudogene. CDR3 length: 23 residues.